This T cell receptor beta chain was observed in a study of T cell responses to AZD1222 COVID-19 vaccine. Study-wide findings and caveats: Only after the peak T cell response were repertoires sampled. The donor group comprised mostly white British people and more females; the analysis possibly underestimated clonal diversity.

Repertoires were generated with immunoSEQ multiplex PCR, while TCRdb's copy carries only in-frame clones and drops some. The repertoire includes 130,000 to 150,000 clones, 90% to 95% of them detected once, and less than 15% sits in the top ten. With regard to this clone: Its antigen is not known.

The CDR3 spans 21 residues. Germline values: CDR1 MDHEN, CDR2 SYDVKM. V shed 3 bases and J shed 1 base, with 30 bases lying between them. The sequencing used peripheral blood, collected after recovery from COVID-19. The TCR originated in an adult who had recovered from COVID-19. The V gene is TRBV28, the J gene TRBJ1-1; D not resolved. CDR3 nucleotide sequence: TGTGCCAGCAGTTTCGCGTGGGATATGTGGGGTGCCAGCGGGTCGAACACTGAAGCTTTCTTT. Protein product: CASSFAWDMWGASGSNTEAFF.